This T cell receptor (beta chain) was captured by sequencing in a study of cytomegalovirus exposure and HLA in healthy donors. Study overall: An analysis done earlier identified roughly 120 million unique TCR beta sequences from 150 million to 200 million T cells. About 83 million unique TCRs from HLA-typed donors made up an early data release. Study results and caveats: Among TCR sequences, most were rare, though some public TCRs appeared in many donors. In a later analysis, HLA-C alleles had the fewest associated TCRs, DRB1 alleles the most.

The germline V and J ends were trimmed by 4 bases and 10 bases, with 18 bases remaining between them. The CDR3 has 14 amino acids. From germline, CDR1 is SGHDT and CDR2 YYEEEE. PCR involved 60 Vbeta and 13 Jbeta primers. Profiled with immunoSEQ multiplex PCR; TCRdb holds only in-frame clones, not every one. The sample has approximately 160,000 clones; around 79% are singletons. This clone occurred once. Its antigen is as yet unknown. The specimen was PBMCs. The clonotype originates from a middle-aged woman in good health and CMV-seropositive. The chain is built from TRBV5-6 and TRBJ2-1; TRBD2 is a possible D gene (6 bases). This chain's CDR3 is CASSLRDSFVEQFF. CDR3 nucleotide sequence: TGTGCCAGCAGCCTCCGGGACTCATTCGTAGAGCAGTTCTTC.